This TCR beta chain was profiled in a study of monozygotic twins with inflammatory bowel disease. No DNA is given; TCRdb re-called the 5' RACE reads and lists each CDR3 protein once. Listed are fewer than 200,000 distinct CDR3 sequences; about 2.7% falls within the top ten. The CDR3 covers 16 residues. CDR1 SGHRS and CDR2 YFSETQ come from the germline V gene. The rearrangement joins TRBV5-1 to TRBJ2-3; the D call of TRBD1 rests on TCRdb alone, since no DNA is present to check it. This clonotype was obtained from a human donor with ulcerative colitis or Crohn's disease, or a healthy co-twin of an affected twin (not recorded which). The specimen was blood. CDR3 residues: CASGNRFAQGTDTQYF.